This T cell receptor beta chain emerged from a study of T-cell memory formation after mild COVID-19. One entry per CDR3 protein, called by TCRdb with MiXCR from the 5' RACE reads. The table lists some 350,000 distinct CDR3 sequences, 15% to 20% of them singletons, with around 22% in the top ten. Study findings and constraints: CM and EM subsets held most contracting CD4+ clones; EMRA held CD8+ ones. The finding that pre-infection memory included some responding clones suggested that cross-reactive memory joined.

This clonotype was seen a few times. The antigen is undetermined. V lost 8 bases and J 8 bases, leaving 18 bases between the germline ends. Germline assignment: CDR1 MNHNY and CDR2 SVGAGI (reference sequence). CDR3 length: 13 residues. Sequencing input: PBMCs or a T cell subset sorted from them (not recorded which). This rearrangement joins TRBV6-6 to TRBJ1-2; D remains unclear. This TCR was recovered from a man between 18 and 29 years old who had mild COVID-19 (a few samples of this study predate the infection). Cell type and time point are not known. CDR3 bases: TGTGCCAGCGCTTCAGACGCCCTGGGAGGCTACACCTTC. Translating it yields CASASDALGGYTF.